The rows below give T cell receptor beta chains drawn from one sample of a study of blood T cells in healthy people across ages. Each CDR3 protein gets one entry after TCRdb re-called the 5' RACE reads with MiXCR. The repertoire holds 1.8 million or so distinct CDR3 sequences, about 39% seen once, with about 21% in the top ten. The sample was blood. These TCRs come from a human donor in good health. CDR3s include the opening cysteine and the closing phenylalanine or tryptophan. D genes are given only for firm matches. Only some rows state a clone size, as once, few, many or a class for expanded clones.

D gene | J gene | V gene | clone size | CDR3 protein | CDR3 DNA
TRBD2 | TRBJ2-5 | TRBV18 | few | CASSRREGQETQYF | TGTGCCAGCTCACGACGGGAGGGTCAAGAGACCCAGTACTTC
- | TRBJ1-2 | TRBV4-2 | few | CASSQDRFRERYGYTF | TGTGCCAGCAGCCAAGATCGTTTCAGGGAAAGATATGGCTACACCTTC
- | TRBJ2-4 | TRBV3-1 | - | CASSPGHGGREQYF | TGTGCCAGCAGCCCGGGACACGGCGGTCGGGAGCAGTACTTC
TRBD1 | TRBJ1-2 | TRBV7-3 | - | CASSLGGQAFYGYTF | TGTGCCAGCAGCTTGGGGGGACAGGCCTTTTATGGCTACACCTTC
TRBD1 | TRBJ2-7 | TRBV4-2 | few | CASSQAHLGQGIYEQYF | TGTGCCAGCAGCCAAGCCCACCTGGGACAGGGGATCTACGAGCAGTACTTC
- | TRBJ2-1 | TRBV7-2 | few | CASSPPGYSSYNEQFF | TGTGCCAGCAGCCCCCCCGGCTACAGCTCCTACAATGAGCAGTTCTTC
- | TRBJ1-2 | TRBV6-6 | - | CASSYPGPRDGYTF | TGTGCCAGCAGTTATCCTGGGCCCCGGGATGGCTACACCTTC
- | TRBJ1-2 | TRBV12-3/TRBV12-4 | - | CASSPHGIDAHGYTF | TGTGCCAGCAGTCCCCACGGGATCGACGCCCATGGCTACACCTTC
- | TRBJ1-4 | TRBV7-2 | - | CASSSPDGAPNEKRFF | TGTGCCAGCAGCTCCCCGGACGGCGCGCCAAATGAAAAACGGTTTTTT
- | TRBJ2-1 | TRBV20-1 | few | CSAREGGLSYNEQFF | TGCAGTGCTAGAGAGGGGGGTTTATCCTACAATGAGCAGTTCTTC
- | TRBJ1-1 | TRBV6-5 | few | CASWRGGNTEAFF | TGTGCCAGCTGGCGGGGAGGGAACACTGAAGCTTTCTTT
TRBD2 | TRBJ2-2 | TRBV4-2 | once | CASSQVNSGGGELFF | TGTGCCAGCAGCCAAGTTAATAGCGGGGGCGGGGAGCTGTTTTTT
- | TRBJ2-5 | TRBV29-1 | - | CSVEGRGVKTQYF | TGCAGCGTTGAAGGGCGGGGTGTAAAGACCCAGTACTTC
TRBD2 | TRBJ2-1 | TRBV4-1 | few | CASSSPSGYNEQFF | TGCGCCAGCAGCTCCCCTAGCGGATACAATGAGCAGTTCTTC
- | TRBJ2-7 | TRBV4-2 | - | CASSQAGSIREQYF | TGTGCCAGCAGCCAAGCGGGCAGCATCAGGGAGCAGTACTTC
TRBD1 | TRBJ1-5 | TRBV27 | - | CASRSYSGTGLLGQPQHF | TGTGCCAGCCGATCCTATTCAGGGACAGGGCTGTTGGGTCAGCCCCAGCATTTT
- | TRBJ2-3 | TRBV11-1 | - | CASSARTAYTDTQYF | TGTGCCAGCAGCGCCAGGACTGCATACACAGATACGCAGTATTTT
TRBD1 | TRBJ2-1 | TRBV12-3/TRBV12-4 | - | CASSLGSLGQGSYNEQFF | TGTGCCAGCAGTTTAGGTTCCCTGGGACAGGGCTCTTACAATGAGCAGTTCTTC
- | TRBJ1-2 | TRBV29-1 | - | CSVEDRSGPSYGYTF | TGCAGCGTTGAAGATAGGTCGGGGCCTAGCTATGGCTACACCTTC
TRBD1 | TRBJ1-1 | TRBV9 | - | CASSRNPGGGSGAFF | TGTGCCAGCAGCAGGAATCCAGGGGGAGGCTCCGGAGCTTTCTTT
- | TRBJ2-7 | TRBV5-1 | few | CASSFDRFTYEQYF | TGCGCCAGCAGCTTCGACAGGTTCACCTACGAGCAGTACTTC
TRBD2 | TRBJ2-4 | TRBV6-2/TRBV6-3 | - | CASSYLGLAKNIQYF | TGTGCCAGCAGTTACTTAGGACTAGCCAAAAACATCCAGTACTTC
- | TRBJ2-1 | TRBV24-1 | - | CATSDLSHEQFF | TGTGCCACCAGTGATTTGAGCCATGAGCAGTTCTTC
- | TRBJ2-3 | TRBV12-3/TRBV12-4 | - | CASSPTRPIDAEDTQYF | TGTGCCAGCAGTCCTACGAGGCCGATTGACGCCGAAGATACGCAGTATTTT
- | TRBJ2-1 | TRBV9 | - | CAGSVTAYHYNGQFF | TGTGCCGGCAGCGTAACGGCTTACCACTACAATGGGCAGTTCTTC
- | TRBJ1-4 | TRBV7-6 | - | CASSFQGSDEKLFF | TGTGCCAGCAGCTTCCAGGGATCTGATGAAAAACTGTTTTTT
- | TRBJ2-4 | TRBV9 | few | CASSVVGGIQYF | TGTGCCAGCAGCGTAGTTGGGGGCATTCAGTACTTC
- | TRBJ2-5 | TRBV5-1 | - | CASSYWGTLQETQYF | TGCGCCAGCAGCTATTGGGGTACACTCCAAGAGACCCAGTACTTC
TRBD2 | TRBJ2-4 | TRBV7-2 | - | CACSPYAGGNSYF | TGTGCCTGCAGCCCCTATGCGGGGGGTAATTCGTACTTC
- | TRBJ2-7 | TRBV28 | - | CASKWRDEQYF | TGTGCCAGCAAATGGAGGGACGAGCAGTACTTC
- | TRBJ2-1 | TRBV20-1 | - | CSARWLELPYNEQFF | TGCAGTGCTAGGTGGCTAGAGCTCCCCTACAATGAGCAGTTCTTC
- | TRBJ1-2 | TRBV14 | - | CASSQGEQGTIYGYTF | TGTGCCAGCAGCCAAGGTGAGCAAGGGACCATCTATGGCTACACCTTC
- | TRBJ1-1 | TRBV12-3/TRBV12-4 | - | CASSTQTRFGLSQAPGTEAFF | TGTGCCAGCAGCACCCAGACCCGATTTGGGTTGTCGCAGGCACCGGGGACTGAAGCTTTCTTT
- | TRBJ1-6 | TRBV5-1 | - | CASSLGMTSPLFVSPLHF | TGCGCCAGCAGCTTGGGGATGACTTCTCCATTATTTGTTTCACCCCTCCACTTT
- | TRBJ2-3 | TRBV9 | few | CASSAGRNTDTQYF | TGTGCCAGCAGCGCCGGGAGAAACACAGATACGCAGTATTTT
- | TRBJ2-5 | TRBV20-1 | - | CSAWQGRETQYF | TGCAGTGCGTGGCAGGGTCGGGAGACCCAGTACTTC
- | TRBJ1-2 | TRBV6-1 | few | CASSEAEGSGNYGYTF | TGTGCCAGCAGTGAAGCGGAAGGGTCGGGAAACTATGGTTACACCTTC
- | TRBJ2-5 | TRBV5-1 | - | CASSLGQANQETRYF | TGCGCCAGCAGCCTAGGGCAGGCAAACCAAGAGACCCGGTACTTC
TRBD1 | TRBJ2-7 | TRBV4-2 | - | CASSRRQGRPCEQYF | TGTGCCAGCAGCCGGAGACAGGGGCGACCCTGCGAGCAGTACTTC
- | TRBJ2-2 | TRBV9 | - | CASSVEIGEAGELFF | TGTGCCAGCAGCGTAGAGATAGGGGAGGCCGGGGAGCTGTTTTTT
- | TRBJ2-7 | TRBV7-2 | many | CASSLQYEQYF | TGTGCCAGCAGCTTACAATACGAGCAGTACTTC
- | TRBJ2-7 | TRBV2 | few | CASSSQGMLYEQYF | TGTGCCAGCAGTTCTCAGGGGATGCTCTACGAGCAGTACTTC
TRBD2 | TRBJ2-1 | TRBV20-1 | once | CSAQNLAGVGNEQFF | TGCAGTGCACAAAATCTAGCGGGGGTGGGTAATGAGCAGTTCTTC
- | TRBJ1-2 | TRBV12-3/TRBV12-4 | - | CASSWAANYGYTF | TGTGCCAGCAGTTGGGCAGCTAACTATGGCTACACCTTC
- | TRBJ1-2 | TRBV2 | - | CASGRVLGDGYTF | TGTGCCAGCGGTAGAGTACTCGGGGATGGCTACACCTTC
- | TRBJ1-1 | TRBV20-1 | - | CSARGYRAPGTEAFF | TGCAGTGCTAGAGGTTACAGGGCCCCGGGTACTGAAGCTTTCTTT
- | TRBJ2-5 | TRBV7-9 | - | CASSLGHGGQETQYF | TGTGCCAGCAGCTTAGGACACGGGGGCCAAGAGACCCAGTACTTC
- | TRBJ2-1 | TRBV5-1 | - | CASSLVNVQGEFF | TGCGCCAGCAGCTTGGTAAATGTGCAGGGAGAGTTCTTC
- | TRBJ2-7 | TRBV29-1 | - | CSVQWQYEQYF | TGCAGCGTCCAGTGGCAGTACGAGCAGTACTTC
- | TRBJ1-2 | TRBV7-2 | - | CASRLPPNYGYTF | TGTGCCAGCAGGCTACCCCCTAACTATGGCTACACCTTC
TRBD2 | TRBJ2-1 | TRBV11-1 | - | CASSPQTSSGAGGSSYNEQFF | TGTGCCAGCAGCCCCCAGACATCTAGCGGGGCGGGGGGAAGCTCCTACAATGAGCAGTTCTTC
TRBD2 | TRBJ2-1 | TRBV29-1 | - | CSSSTSGAEQFF | TGCAGCTCCTCGACTAGCGGGGCTGAGCAGTTCTTC
- | TRBJ2-7 | TRBV13 | - | CASIIGGLSIEQYF | TGTGCCAGCATCATCGGGGGGCTCTCGATCGAGCAGTACTTC